The 7 T cell receptor beta chains below come from one sample, sequenced in a study of lymphopenia after photon versus proton radiotherapy. Here immunoSEQ multiplex PCR was the method, and the copy in TCRdb shows in-frame clones only, minus some. The repertoire consists of some 170,000 clones, with around 85% occurring once and the leading ten covering about 4.7%. Specimen: peripheral blood, collected from a patient treated with photon-based radiotherapy. These receptors were collected from a man aged 50-59 years with gastric cancer.

The gene calls are TRBV30 and TRBJ1-4; no reliable D call. Trimming stripped 1 base from V and 0 bases from J, with 6 bases between. Germline loops: CDR1 GTSNPN, CDR2 SVGIG (reference sequence). The CDR3 loop spans 14 amino acids. The CDR3 nucleotides read TGTGCCTGGAGTGCACCTGCAACTAATGAAAAACTGTTTTTT. Encoded protein: CAWSAPATNEKLFF.

The gene calls are TRBV5-1 and TRBJ2-5; 11 nucleotides line up with TRBD1. Germline CDR1 and CDR2: SGHRS and YFSETQ. CDR3 length equals 15 residues. After removal of 1 base from V and 5 bases from J, the junction contained 4 bases not matched to a gene. The CDR3 loop is CASSLRTGGRETQYF. In nucleotides, the CDR3 is TGCGCCAGCAGCTTGAGGACAGGGGGCCGGGAGACCCAGTACTTC.

This chain links TRBV27 with TRBJ2-5, with 7 bases matching TRBD1. Germline V gene sequence: CDR1 MNHEY, CDR2 SMNVEV (reference sequence). CDR3 length: 14 residues. V shed 5 bases and J 1 base; nucleotides not matched to a gene: 4. The CDR3 here is CASSDWDSQETQYF. The CDR3 coding sequence is TGTGCCAGCAGTGACTGGGACAGCCAAGAGACCCAGTACTTC.

This chain links TRBV30 with TRBJ2-4; 7 bases align to TRBD1. V lost 4 bases and J lost 0; bases outside the gene matches: 6. This CDR3 region has 15 residues. Germline values: CDR1 GTSNPN, CDR2 SVGIG (reference sequence). The CDR3 sequence: CAWNRGVLAKNIQYF. The CDR3 nucleotides are TGTGCCTGGAACAGGGGAGTGTTAGCCAAAAACATTCAGTACTTC.

The genes are TRBV7-8 and TRBJ2-5; TRBD1 agrees at 8 bases. Germline values: CDR1 SGHVS, CDR2 FQNEAQ. The junction had 8 bases not matched to a gene; V was cut back by 5 bases and J by 0 bases. This CDR3 spans 16 amino acids. The CDR3 DNA reads as TGTGCCAGCAGCCCTCGGGACAGGTGGTACCAAGAGACCCAGTACTTC. It translates to CASSPRDRWYQETQYF.

This chain connects TRBV27 to TRBJ2-3; perhaps D is TRBD1 or TRBD2 (5 bases each). Trimming took 2 bases from V and 6 from J, leaving 15 bases between them. The CDR3 spans 15 residues. Germline V gene lookup returns CDR1 MNHEY and CDR2 SMNVEV (reference sequence). The CDR3 spells CASSLGEGRADTQYF. DNA of the CDR3: TGTGCCAGCAGTTTAGGTGAGGGGCGGGCGGATACGCAGTATTTT.

The J gene is TRBJ1-3, the V gene TRBV7-9, with 9 bases identical to TRBD1. The junction had 3 bases not matched to a gene; V was cut back by 5 bases and J by 4 bases. From germline, CDR1 is SEHNR and CDR2 FQNEAQ (reference sequence). The CDR3 extends over 14 amino acids. For the CDR3, the DNA is TGTGCCAGCAGCCCTACAGGGGGCGGAAACACCATATATTTT. Its protein product is CASSPTGGGNTIYF.